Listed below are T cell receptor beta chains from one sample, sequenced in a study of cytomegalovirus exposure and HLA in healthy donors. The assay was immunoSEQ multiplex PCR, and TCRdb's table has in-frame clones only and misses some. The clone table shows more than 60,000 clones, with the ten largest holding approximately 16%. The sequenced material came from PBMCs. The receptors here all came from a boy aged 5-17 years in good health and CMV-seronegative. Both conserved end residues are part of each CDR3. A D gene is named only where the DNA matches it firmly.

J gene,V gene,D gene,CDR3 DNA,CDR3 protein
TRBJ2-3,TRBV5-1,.,TGCGCCAGCAGCCCTTCAGTCGCAGATACGCAGTATTTT,CASSPSVADTQYF
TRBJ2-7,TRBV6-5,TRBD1,TGTGCCAGCAGCAACAGGGGAAATTACGAGCAGTACTTC,CASSNRGNYEQYF
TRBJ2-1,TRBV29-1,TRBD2,TGCAGCGTGAGCCCTTTATCTAGCGGGATGGAAAATGAGCAGTTCTTC,CSVSPLSSGMENEQFF
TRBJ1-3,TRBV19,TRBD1,TGTGCCAGTAGTACGGGACAGTTGAGCACCATATATTTT,CASSTGQLSTIYF
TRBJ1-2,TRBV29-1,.,TGCAGCGTTCAAAACAATAACTATGGCTACACCTTC,CSVQNNNYGYTF
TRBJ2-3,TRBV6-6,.,TGTGCCAGCAGTTCCCCGGAAGCGGCTAGCACAGATACGCAGTATTTT,CASSSPEAASTDTQYF
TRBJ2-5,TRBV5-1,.,TGCGCCAGCTTCCCAGAGGGCTGGCCAGAGACCCAGTACTTC,CASFPEGWPETQYF
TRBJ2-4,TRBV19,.,TGTGCCAGTAGTATGACCCTCCGCAGGGTCATAGCCAAAAACATTCAGTACTTC,CASSMTLRRVIAKNIQYF
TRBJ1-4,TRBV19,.,TGTGCCAGTACTACGGAGGGACGGGCAACTAATGAAAAACTGTTTTTT,CASTTEGRATNEKLFF
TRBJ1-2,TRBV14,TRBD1,TGTGCCAGCAGCCAAGTGGGACAGTACTATGGCTACACCTTC,CASSQVGQYYGYTF
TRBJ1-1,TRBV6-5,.,TGTGCCAGCAGTTACTCGTCAGGGATTAGAGCTGAAGCTTTCTTT,CASSYSSGIRAEAFF
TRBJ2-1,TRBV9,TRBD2,TGTGCCAGCAGCGTGGGGCTAGCGGACTACAATGAGCAGTTCTTC,CASSVGLADYNEQFF
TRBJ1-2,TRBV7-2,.,TGTGCCAGCAGCTTAATGGAGAGTTCTAACTATGGCTACACCTTC,CASSLMESSNYGYTF
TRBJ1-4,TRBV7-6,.,TGTGCCAGCAGCCTTATGGGCTCAACTAATGAAAAACTGTTTTTT,CASSLMGSTNEKLFF
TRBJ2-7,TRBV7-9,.,TGTGCCAGCAGCAGGACAATTGGAAACTACGAGCAGTACTTC,CASSRTIGNYEQYF
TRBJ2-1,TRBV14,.,TGTGCCAGCAGCCAAGCCAGCGGGCCTCCCTACAATGAGCAGTTCTTC,CASSQASGPPYNEQFF
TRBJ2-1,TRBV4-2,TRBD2,TGTGCCAGCAGCCAAGTGGGGGGAGGGATCGCTAATGAGCAGTTCTTC,CASSQVGGGIANEQFF
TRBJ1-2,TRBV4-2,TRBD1,TGTGCCAGCAGCCAAGAACCCTGGGACAGGAGGAACTATGGCTACACCTTC,CASSQEPWDRRNYGYTF
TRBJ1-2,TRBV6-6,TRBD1,TGTGCCAGCAGTTACCCGAACGAGGACAGGGGGCAGGGCTACACCTTC,CASSYPNEDRGQGYTF
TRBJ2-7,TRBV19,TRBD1,TGTGCCAGTAGTCCAAAATCGACAGGGAATTCCTACGAGCAGTACTTC,CASSPKSTGNSYEQYF
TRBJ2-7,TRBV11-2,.,TGTGCCAGCAGCTTCAACAGCTACTCCTACGAGCAGTACTTC,CASSFNSYSYEQYF
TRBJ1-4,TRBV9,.,TGTGCCACCGACAGTTCAACTAATGAAAAACTGTTTTTT,CATDSSTNEKLFF
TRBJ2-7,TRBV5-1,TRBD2,TGCGCCAGCAGCCGTGCGGGGGGGAACTACGAGCAGTACTTC,CASSRAGGNYEQYF
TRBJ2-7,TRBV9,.,TGTGCCAGCAGCGTATCCCCCGACAGGAGCTCCTACGAGCAGTACTTC,CASSVSPDRSSYEQYF
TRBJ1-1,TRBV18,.,TGTGCCAGCTCACCAACCCCGGGGGGGATGAACACTGAAGCTTTCTTT,CASSPTPGGMNTEAFF
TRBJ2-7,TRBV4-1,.,TGCGCCAGCAGCCACGAACCTACAGGGCCCGAGCAGTACTTC,CASSHEPTGPEQYF
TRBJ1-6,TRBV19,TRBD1,TGTGCCAGTGCCGGGACAGGGTTATTAATCTCACCCCTCCACTTT,CASAGTGLLISPLHF
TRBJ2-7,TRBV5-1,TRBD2,TGCGCCAGCGGAGTTGAGAGTAGCGGGATAAGCGAGCAGTACTTC,CASGVESSGISEQYF